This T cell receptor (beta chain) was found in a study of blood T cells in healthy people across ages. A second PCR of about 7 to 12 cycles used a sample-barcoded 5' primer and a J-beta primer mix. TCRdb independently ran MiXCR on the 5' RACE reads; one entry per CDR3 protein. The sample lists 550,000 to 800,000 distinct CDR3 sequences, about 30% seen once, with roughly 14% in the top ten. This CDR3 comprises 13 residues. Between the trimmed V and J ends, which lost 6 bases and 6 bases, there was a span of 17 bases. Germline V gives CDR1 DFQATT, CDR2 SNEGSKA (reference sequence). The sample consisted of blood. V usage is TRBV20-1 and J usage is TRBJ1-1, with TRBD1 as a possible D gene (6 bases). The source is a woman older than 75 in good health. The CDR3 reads CSARRRGGPEAFF. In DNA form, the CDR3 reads TGCAGTGCCAGACGGAGGGGGGGCCCTGAAGCTTTCTTT.